This TCR beta chain was identified in a study of beta chain features in type 1 diabetes. As regards this clone: Antigen specificity is unknown. The same CDR3 can be traced to other DNA sequences in this sample.

Whole-study results and caveats: Moderate but significant shortening of TCRB CDR3s was recorded in all four CD4+ subsets from Type 1 diabetes patients. TCRB repertoires of naive, central memory and Treg cells appeared more similar among patients than among healthy donors. PCR could preferentially amplify shorter templates, alike in patients and controls.

Reverse transcription of all isolated RNA meant that expressed TCRB transcripts were sequenced. The method was immunoSEQ multiplex PCR; TCRdb's version includes in-frame clones alone and lacks a portion of them. The repertoire holds more than 300,000 clones, with less than 10% as singletons. The sequence was collected from a young woman in good health. Source material: central memory CD4+ T cells from blood.

The CDR3 DNA reads TGTGCCAGCAGTGCGCAGGGATATGGCTACACCTTC. Translated, it gives CASSAQGYGYTF. V gene TRBV2 combines with J gene TRBJ1-2; tentative D call: TRBD1 (5 bases). CDR1 SNHLY and CDR2 FYNNEI come from the germline V gene. Trimming cost V 4 bases and J 5 bases, with 8 bases left between them. The CDR3 covers 12 residues.